This T cell receptor (beta chain) emerged from a study of cytomegalovirus exposure and HLA in healthy donors (dated by TCRdb to about 2017). For context, the study as a whole: The 500 to 800 repertoires of the first cohort and the 120 validation repertoires were produced on the same platform, according to a later analysis. In addition to the first cohort of 666 subjects, a separate validation cohort of 100 to 150 different subjects was used. To predict cytomegalovirus infection status, the study combined high-throughput TCR immunosequencing, statistical association of individual TCRs with disease status, and machine learning. The study was designed to test whether signatures of past pathogen exposure could be identified by cataloging public T cell receptors. The paper as a whole reports these results and caveats: While some public TCRs were present in many individuals, most TCR sequences turned up only very rarely across donors. The study gave a list of some 150 TCR beta chains associated with cytomegalovirus. According to the authors, the approach could potentially be generalized to other disease states and immunological phenotypes. The validation cohort had no HLA typing available for a later analysis, so co-occurrence within that cohort was assessed over all 120 or so repertoires. In vitro tests confirmed that a few of the cytomegalovirus-associated TCR beta chains recognize cytomegalovirus antigens. The classifier was reported to diagnose cytomegalovirus status with high specificity and sensitivity in both the original cohort and the validation cohort. A later analysis found that TCRs clustered in the first cohort also tended to co-occur in the 120 validation repertoires, with approximately 95% of cluster scores above 0.

The library was prepared using the immunoSEQ multiplex PCR assay. Turning to the authors' computational methods: To diagnose cytomegalovirus status from the catalog of TCR beta chain sequences, a statistical classification framework was built. Not all clones reach the TCRdb copy of this immuneACCESS table, which keeps in-frame sequences only. Checked studies attribute under half of the gap to unresolved V genes and leave the rest unexplained. V and J calls and clone size are copied from that table; D and trimming were computed from the DNA. This sample comprises roughly 120,000 clones, over 90% of them detected only once. The biggest ten clones account for less than 1.5% of the sample. Separate from the roughly 660-subject first cohort, the validation cohort of 120 subjects was the group to which the donors belonged. From the germline V gene (reference sequence), CDR1 is MNHEY and CDR2 is SMNVEV. From the cysteine up to the phenylalanine, the CDR3 has a length of 18 residues. This entry keeps only the CDR3 DNA: 54 bases, framed from base 1. Clipping removes 5 bases from V and 8 bases from J, with 15 as the unmatched junction base count.

To note about this clone: What this receptor recognizes is not known. No base quality information exists; no much larger clone differs at one position.

The origin of this receptor is a woman aged 18-29 years in good health and CMV-seronegative. Input material: PBMCs. The chain was built from TRBV27 and TRBJ2-1, with TRBD2 matching 13 junction bases. The CDR3 protein: CASSPGLAGARVGHEQFF. The DNA sequence reads TGTGCCAGCAGTCCCGGACTAGCGGGAGCGCGTGTAGGTCATGAGCAGTTCTTC.